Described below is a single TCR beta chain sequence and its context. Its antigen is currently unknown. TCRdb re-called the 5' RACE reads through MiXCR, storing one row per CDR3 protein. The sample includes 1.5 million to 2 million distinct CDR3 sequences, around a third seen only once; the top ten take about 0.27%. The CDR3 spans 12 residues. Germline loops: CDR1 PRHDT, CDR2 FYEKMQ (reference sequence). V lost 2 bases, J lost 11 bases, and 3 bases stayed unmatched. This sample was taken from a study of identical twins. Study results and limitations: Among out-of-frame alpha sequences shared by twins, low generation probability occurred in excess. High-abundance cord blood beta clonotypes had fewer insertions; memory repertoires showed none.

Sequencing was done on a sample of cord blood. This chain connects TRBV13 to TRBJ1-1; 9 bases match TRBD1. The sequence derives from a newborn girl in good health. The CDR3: CASSLPGTGAFF. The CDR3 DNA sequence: TGTGCCAGCAGCTTACCGGGGACAGGGGCTTTCTTT.